This T cell receptor beta chain came from a study of blood T cell repertoires in COVID-19. Study-level information: COVID-19 samples, acute and convalescent, were from the United States, Italy and Spain. In each case, the material was cDNA or gDNA derived from T cells, B-cell-depleted T cells, or PBMCs.

This clone has ten or more counts. Source study methods: It was from reference gene primer amplification that nucleated cell counts were estimated. The repertoire was sequenced with immunoSEQ multiplex PCR; TCRdb's copy has only in-frame clones and lacks some. The DNA gave D and trimming, while V, J and clone size come from that table. The repertoire has 200,000 to 300,000 clones, approximately 78% of them found once; the top ten carry roughly 12%. CDR3 length: 13 amino acids. Germline loops: CDR1 SGHNT, CDR2 YYREEE (reference sequence). Trimming stripped 5 bases from V and 1 base from J, with 9 bases between.

The chain joins TRBV5-4 to TRBJ1-1; D is unclear. This sequence was found in a woman aged 60 to 75 with active or convalescent COVID-19. Sequencing was done on a sample of peripheral blood. The CDR3 sequence is CASRGGGNTEAFF. The CDR3 region has the DNA TGTGCCAGCAGGGGAGGTGGGAACACTGAAGCTTTCTTT.